The rows below give T cell receptor beta chains drawn from one sample of a study of blood T cell repertoires in COVID-19. Measured with immunoSEQ multiplex PCR; TCRdb has only the in-frame clones, and not every one. The sample comprises approximately 260,000 clones, approximately 90% of which are singletons, and 1% to 1.5% rests with the top ten. Sequencing used PBMCs or T cells enriched from blood (not recorded which). These receptors were obtained from a woman aged 40-49 years with acute COVID-19. Both conserved end residues are part of each CDR3. The order of the fields is clone size, V gene, J gene, D gene, CDR3 DNA, CDR3 protein. The D gene is left open where the match is weak. A clone size is listed for some rows: how often the clone was seen (once, few, many), or a class if it is expanded.

abundance: NA
v_gene: TRBV3-1/TRBV3-2
j_gene: TRBJ2-4
d_gene: NA
CDR3nt: TGTGCCAGCAGCCAAGTAAAGGGGTCCTTAGCCAAAAACATTCAGTACTTC
CDR3aa: CASSQVKGSLAKNIQYF

abundance: NA
v_gene: TRBV2
j_gene: TRBJ2-5
d_gene: NA
CDR3nt: TGTGCCAGCAGGGGGGGGGCAGAGACCCAGTACTTC
CDR3aa: CASRGGAETQYF

abundance: NA
v_gene: TRBV12-3/TRBV12-4
j_gene: TRBJ1-1
d_gene: NA
CDR3nt: TGTGCCAGCAAGGCTCAGGAGAACACTGAAGCTTTCTTT
CDR3aa: CASKAQENTEAFF

abundance: NA
v_gene: TRBV25-1
j_gene: TRBJ1-2
d_gene: NA
CDR3nt: TGTGCCAGCAGAGGGGGTGGGATTTACTATGGCTACACCTTC
CDR3aa: CASRGGGIYYGYTF

abundance: NA
v_gene: TRBV5-7
j_gene: TRBJ1-3
d_gene: TRBD1
CDR3nt: TGTGCCAGCACCCCAAATCCGGGACAGGGTTACTCTGGAAACACCATATATTTT
CDR3aa: CASTPNPGQGYSGNTIYF

abundance: NA
v_gene: TRBV16
j_gene: TRBJ1-2
d_gene: NA
CDR3nt: TGTGCCAGCAGCCAATCAGGCGGGGAGAACTATGGCTACACCTTC
CDR3aa: CASSQSGGENYGYTF

abundance: NA
v_gene: TRBV29-1
j_gene: TRBJ2-1
d_gene: NA
CDR3nt: TGCAGCGTTGAATTACAGGGCGGGTCCTACAATGAGCAGTTCTTC
CDR3aa: CSVELQGGSYNEQFF

abundance: NA
v_gene: TRBV15
j_gene: TRBJ1-4
d_gene: TRBD1
CDR3nt: TGTGCCACCAGCAGAGGACAGGGGAGGGAAAAACTGTTTTTT
CDR3aa: CATSRGQGREKLFF

abundance: once
v_gene: TRBV12-3/TRBV12-4
j_gene: TRBJ2-5
d_gene: TRBD1
CDR3nt: TGTGCCAGCAGTCAGACAGGGGTAGAGACCCAGTACTTC
CDR3aa: CASSQTGVETQYF

abundance: NA
v_gene: TRBV25-1
j_gene: TRBJ1-1
d_gene: NA
CDR3nt: TGTGCCAGCAGTGAATATAGGGGAGAAGCTTTCTTT
CDR3aa: CASSEYRGEAFF

abundance: NA
v_gene: TRBV28
j_gene: TRBJ2-3
d_gene: NA
CDR3nt: TGTGCCATAACACTAAGCACAGATACGCAGTATTTT
CDR3aa: CAITLSTDTQYF

abundance: NA
v_gene: TRBV18
j_gene: TRBJ2-2
d_gene: TRBD2
CDR3nt: TGTGCCAGCCGGGAGGGATTCAGCGGGGAGCTGTTTTTT
CDR3aa: CASREGFSGELFF

abundance: NA
v_gene: TRBV4-1
j_gene: TRBJ2-3
d_gene: TRBD1
CDR3nt: TGCGCCAGCAGCCTCCGGACAGGGGGAAGCACAGATACGCAGTATTTT
CDR3aa: CASSLRTGGSTDTQYF

abundance: NA
v_gene: TRBV6-4
j_gene: TRBJ1-6
d_gene: TRBD1
CDR3nt: TGTGCCAGCAGTGCAACAGGGGGCGCATCCAATTCACCCCTCCACTTT
CDR3aa: CASSATGGASNSPLHF

abundance: NA
v_gene: TRBV7-9
j_gene: TRBJ2-1
d_gene: NA
CDR3nt: TGTGCCAGCAGCTTAGTATTTGCGGGGGAGCAGTTCTTC
CDR3aa: CASSLVFAGEQFF

abundance: once
v_gene: TRBV27
j_gene: TRBJ2-5
d_gene: NA
CDR3nt: TGTGCCAGCAGCCACCTAGCGCCCCGCCAAGAGACCCAGTACTTC
CDR3aa: CASSHLAPRQETQYF

abundance: NA
v_gene: TRBV19
j_gene: TRBJ2-1
d_gene: TRBD1
CDR3nt: TGTGCCAGTAGTATATACCGGACAGGGGGCAATGAGCAGTTCTTC
CDR3aa: CASSIYRTGGNEQFF

abundance: NA
v_gene: TRBV28
j_gene: TRBJ2-2
d_gene: NA
CDR3nt: TGTGCCAGCAGGCACCTATACCGAGGGACCGGGGAGCTGTTTTTT
CDR3aa: CASRHLYRGTGELFF

abundance: NA
v_gene: TRBV5-4
j_gene: TRBJ1-1
d_gene: NA
CDR3nt: TGTGCCAGCAGCCCGGAGGGGGGGGCATCTGAAGCTTTCTTT
CDR3aa: CASSPEGGASEAFF

abundance: NA
v_gene: TRBV5-1
j_gene: TRBJ1-1
d_gene: NA
CDR3nt: TGCGCCAGCAGTCTCCTCGGCGGGACTGAAGCTTTCTTT
CDR3aa: CASSLLGGTEAFF

abundance: NA
v_gene: TRBV7-9
j_gene: TRBJ2-1
d_gene: NA
CDR3nt: TGTGCCAGCAGCTCGATACGGTGGAGCTCCTACAATGAGCAGTTCTTC
CDR3aa: CASSSIRWSSYNEQFF

abundance: NA
v_gene: TRBV19
j_gene: TRBJ1-2
d_gene: NA
CDR3nt: TGTGCCAGTACTGTAGGGGAGGCCAGGAACGGCTACACCTTC
CDR3aa: CASTVGEARNGYTF

abundance: NA
v_gene: TRBV5-1
j_gene: TRBJ2-6
d_gene: NA
CDR3nt: TGCGCCAGCAGCTTGTCAATGTCTGGGGCCAACGTCCTGACTTTC
CDR3aa: CASSLSMSGANVLTF

abundance: NA
v_gene: TRBV30
j_gene: TRBJ1-5
d_gene: TRBD1
CDR3nt: TGTGCCTGGAGCAGGGACAGGGCGCCCTCACCCAATAGCAATCAGCCCCAGCATTTT
CDR3aa: CAWSRDRAPSPNSNQPQHF

abundance: NA
v_gene: TRBV5-4
j_gene: TRBJ1-5
d_gene: NA
CDR3nt: TGTGCCAGCAGCTTGGCCCAGGGGAAGAGGACCGGTCAGCCCCAGCATTTT
CDR3aa: CASSLAQGKRTGQPQHF

abundance: NA
v_gene: TRBV24-1
j_gene: TRBJ1-2
d_gene: TRBD1
CDR3nt: TGTGCCACCAGTGATGACGGGACAGGGGGGGTTTACTACACCTTC
CDR3aa: CATSDDGTGGVYYTF

abundance: once
v_gene: TRBV28
j_gene: TRBJ2-7
d_gene: NA
CDR3nt: TGTGCCAGCAGTCTAACGACGGGAGCGAGAGGCTACGAGCAGTACTTC
CDR3aa: CASSLTTGARGYEQYF

abundance: NA
v_gene: TRBV19
j_gene: TRBJ2-7
d_gene: TRBD1
CDR3nt: TGTGCCAGTAGATCAGGGGGCGTTCTCCACTTC
CDR3aa: CASRSGGVLHF

abundance: NA
v_gene: TRBV5-1
j_gene: TRBJ2-1
d_gene: TRBD2
CDR3nt: TGCGCCAGCAGCTTTCGGACTAGCGGGAAAGGAGACTACAATGAGCAGTTCTTC
CDR3aa: CASSFRTSGKGDYNEQFF

abundance: NA
v_gene: TRBV27
j_gene: TRBJ2-3
d_gene: TRBD2
CDR3nt: TGTGCCAGCAGTTTCGCGATAACTCGACTAGCGGGAGTGGATACGCAGTATTTT
CDR3aa: CASSFAITRLAGVDTQYF

abundance: NA
v_gene: TRBV11-3
j_gene: TRBJ2-3
d_gene: NA
CDR3nt: TGTGCCAGCAGCTTAGGAGGCCCACTAGATACGCAGTATTTT
CDR3aa: CASSLGGPLDTQYF

abundance: NA
v_gene: TRBV24-1
j_gene: TRBJ2-1
d_gene: TRBD1
CDR3nt: TGTGCCACCAGTGACCCGGGACAGGGGGTTAGTGAGCAGTTCTTC
CDR3aa: CATSDPGQGVSEQFF

abundance: NA
v_gene: TRBV19
j_gene: TRBJ1-6
d_gene: NA
CDR3nt: TGTGCCAGTAGTATAGGTCCGTTTTCCAATTCACCCCTCCACTTT
CDR3aa: CASSIGPFSNSPLHF

abundance: NA
v_gene: TRBV29-1
j_gene: TRBJ1-2
d_gene: NA
CDR3nt: TGCAGCGTTTACGGGGATGGCTACACCTTC
CDR3aa: CSVYGDGYTF

abundance: NA
v_gene: TRBV7-3
j_gene: TRBJ2-3
d_gene: TRBD2
CDR3nt: TGTGCCAGCAGCTTGAGCGGGGTAGATACGCAGTATTTT
CDR3aa: CASSLSGVDTQYF

abundance: NA
v_gene: TRBV10-1
j_gene: TRBJ2-6
d_gene: NA
CDR3nt: TGCGCCAGCAGTGGCCGGACACCCTCTGGGGCCAACGTCCTGACTTTC
CDR3aa: CASSGRTPSGANVLTF

abundance: NA
v_gene: TRBV19
j_gene: TRBJ1-3
d_gene: NA
CDR3nt: TGTGCCAGTAGTATCGACAGGAGCTCTGGAAACACCATATATTTT
CDR3aa: CASSIDRSSGNTIYF

abundance: NA
v_gene: TRBV30
j_gene: TRBJ1-4
d_gene: NA
CDR3nt: TGTGCCTTAACCCGGGGGAGCGAAAAACTGTTTTTT
CDR3aa: CALTRGSEKLFF

abundance: NA
v_gene: TRBV14
j_gene: TRBJ2-1
d_gene: TRBD2
CDR3nt: TGTGCCAGCAGCCAAGTGGTGGTGCGGGAGATAAGGCACTACAATGAGCAGTTCTTC
CDR3aa: CASSQVVVREIRHYNEQFF

abundance: few
v_gene: TRBV2
j_gene: TRBJ1-4
d_gene: TRBD1
CDR3nt: TGTGCCAGCAGGGAACCGGGACAGGGTAATGAAAAACTGTTTTTT
CDR3aa: CASREPGQGNEKLFF

abundance: NA
v_gene: TRBV5-1
j_gene: TRBJ2-3
d_gene: NA
CDR3nt: TGCGCCAGCAGCTTGGAGAGGATAACTAGCACAGATACGCAGTATTTT
CDR3aa: CASSLERITSTDTQYF

abundance: NA
v_gene: TRBV5-1
j_gene: TRBJ2-3
d_gene: TRBD2
CDR3nt: TGCGCCAGCAGCCCAGGCGCTAGCGGGACTAGCACAGATACGCAGTATTTT
CDR3aa: CASSPGASGTSTDTQYF

abundance: NA
v_gene: TRBV27
j_gene: TRBJ2-5
d_gene: NA
CDR3nt: TGTGCCAGCAGTTTAATCCCGGACTTGGGAGAGACCCAGTACTTC
CDR3aa: CASSLIPDLGETQYF

abundance: NA
v_gene: TRBV9
j_gene: TRBJ2-2
d_gene: TRBD2
CDR3nt: TGTGCCAGCAGCGTATCCATGAGAGCGGGAGCCACCGGGGAGCTGTTTTTT
CDR3aa: CASSVSMRAGATGELFF

abundance: NA
v_gene: TRBV20-1
j_gene: TRBJ1-2
d_gene: TRBD1
CDR3nt: TGCAGTGCTAGAGAGACAGGGACCTACACCTTC
CDR3aa: CSARETGTYTF

abundance: NA
v_gene: TRBV10-3
j_gene: TRBJ1-1
d_gene: TRBD1
CDR3nt: TGTGCCATCAGTGAGCCCCGAACAGGGGCCGGGTACACTGAAGCTTTCTTT
CDR3aa: CAISEPRTGAGYTEAFF

abundance: NA
v_gene: TRBV25-1
j_gene: TRBJ2-5
d_gene: NA
CDR3nt: TGTGCCAGCAGTGTGGGGTCACTGGCGGGAGAGACCCAGTACTTC
CDR3aa: CASSVGSLAGETQYF

abundance: NA
v_gene: TRBV5-1
j_gene: TRBJ2-3
d_gene: NA
CDR3nt: TGCGCCAGCAGCTTAGAGCGGGGCACAGATACGCAGTATTTT
CDR3aa: CASSLERGTDTQYF

abundance: NA
v_gene: TRBV7-9
j_gene: TRBJ2-1
d_gene: NA
CDR3nt: TGTGCCAGCAGCTTATGGGGTAGCGGCTACAATGAGCAGTTCTTC
CDR3aa: CASSLWGSGYNEQFF

abundance: NA
v_gene: TRBV4-2
j_gene: TRBJ2-3
d_gene: TRBD2
CDR3nt: TGTGCCAGCAGTCCGGGACTAGGGGGCACAGATACGCAGTATTTT
CDR3aa: CASSPGLGGTDTQYF